The source of this T cell receptor beta chain is a study of read filtering for tumor transcriptome and immune sequencing. In the study overall: 8 patients were R-ISS I, some 15 were R-ISS II, roughly 7 were R-ISS III.

From around 0.4 ug of RNA, a library with molecular barcoded alpha/delta and beta/gamma adaptors was made. MiXCR, run by TCRdb on the reads, gives a single entry per CDR3 protein. The sample holds about 50,000 distinct CDR3 sequences; roughly 19% are singletons and the top ten take approximately 15%. The CDR3 runs to 14 residues. Germline loops: CDR1 KGHDR, CDR2 SFDVKD. V was trimmed by 4 bases and J by 6 bases, leaving 11 bases between them. This clonotype was found a few times. The chain combines TRBV24-1 with TRBJ2-2; D gene uncertain. This TCR derives from a donor at least 40 years old with multiple myeloma. The sample comprised a population of CD138-negative cells sorted from bone marrow. The CDR3 DNA sequence: TGTGCCACCAGTGAGCTCGCTCCCCCCGGGGAGCTGTTTTTT. The encoded protein is CATSELAPPGELFF.